Given below is one T cell receptor beta chain in context. What it recognizes is unknown. cDNA libraries for TCR beta contained unique molecular identifiers. Each sample of about 0.95 to 11 million input T cells yielded 500,000 or so cDNA molecules, so each molecule approximated one T cell. TCRdb itself ran the PCR reads through MiXCR, one entry per CDR3 protein. The sample holds around 710,000 distinct CDR3 sequences, 46% seen once. The sample originates from a study of post-analysis software for immune sequencing data. General study points: Those with multiple sclerosis, the patient group, showed significantly lower normalized Chao1 diversity than controls. Included in a set of five TRBV segments more frequent in patients than controls were TRBV5-6, TRBV5-1 and TRBV20-1.

The V gene end was trimmed by 1 base and the J gene end by 6 bases; junction bases not matched to a gene: 6. The CDR3 runs to 15 residues. The germline V gene encodes CDR1 LGHDT and CDR2 YNNKEL (reference sequence). The TCR sequence derives from a girl between 5 and 17 years old with multiple sclerosis. Sequenced material: blood. The chain combines TRBV3-1 with TRBJ2-7; 10 bases are shared with TRBD1. The CDR3 DNA reads as TGTGCCAGCAGCCAAGGGGACAGGGGAGGGAGCGAGCAGTACTTC. This gives the protein CASSQGDRGGSEQYF.